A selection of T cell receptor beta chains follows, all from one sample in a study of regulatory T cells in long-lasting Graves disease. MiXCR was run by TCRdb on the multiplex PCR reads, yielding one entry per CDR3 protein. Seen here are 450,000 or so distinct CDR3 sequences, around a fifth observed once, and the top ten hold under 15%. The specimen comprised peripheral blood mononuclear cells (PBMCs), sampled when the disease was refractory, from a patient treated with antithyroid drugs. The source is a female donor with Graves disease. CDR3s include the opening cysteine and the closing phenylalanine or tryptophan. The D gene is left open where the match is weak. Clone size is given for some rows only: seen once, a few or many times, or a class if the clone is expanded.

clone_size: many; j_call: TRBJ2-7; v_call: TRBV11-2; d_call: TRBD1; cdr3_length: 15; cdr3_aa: CASSSTGQGFHEQYF; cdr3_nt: TGTGCCAGCAGCTCGACGGGACAGGGTTTCCACGAGCAGTACTTC
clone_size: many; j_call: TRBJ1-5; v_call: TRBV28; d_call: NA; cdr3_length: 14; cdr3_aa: CASSLPGEVQPQHF; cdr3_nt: TGTGCCAGCAGTTTACCAGGGGAGGTTCAGCCCCAGCATTTT
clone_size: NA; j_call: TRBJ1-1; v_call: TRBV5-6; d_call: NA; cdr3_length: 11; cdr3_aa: CASSRGIKAFF; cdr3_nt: TGTGCCAGCAGCCGAGGGATAAAAGCTTTCTTT
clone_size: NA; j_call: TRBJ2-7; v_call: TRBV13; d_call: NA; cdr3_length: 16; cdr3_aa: CASSPLSRFRSYEQYF; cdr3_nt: TGTGCCAGCAGCCCCCTAAGTCGCTTCAGAAGTTACGAGCAGTACTTC
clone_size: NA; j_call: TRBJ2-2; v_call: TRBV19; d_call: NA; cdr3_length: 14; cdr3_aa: CASSWGRGTGELFF; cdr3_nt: TGTGCCAGTAGTTGGGGTCGGGGGACCGGGGAGCTGTTTTTT
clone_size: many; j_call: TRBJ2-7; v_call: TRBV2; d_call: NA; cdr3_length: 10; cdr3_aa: CASTQGEQYF; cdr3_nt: TGTGCCAGCACTCAGGGGGAGCAGTACTTC
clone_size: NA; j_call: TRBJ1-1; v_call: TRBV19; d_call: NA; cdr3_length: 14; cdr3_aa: CASSIWGGRTEAFF; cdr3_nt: TGTGCCAGTAGTATTTGGGGGGGTAGGACTGAAGCTTTCTTT
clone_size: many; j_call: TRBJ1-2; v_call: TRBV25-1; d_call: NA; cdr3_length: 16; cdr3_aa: CASSDAYSSKTKGYTF; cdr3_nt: TGTGCCAGCAGTGATGCCTACTCCAGTAAGACGAAAGGCTACACCTTC
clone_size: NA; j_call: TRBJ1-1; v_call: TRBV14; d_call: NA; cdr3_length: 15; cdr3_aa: CASSQRRGVNTEAFF; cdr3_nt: TGTGCCAGCAGCCAACGCCGGGGAGTTAACACTGAAGCTTTCTTT
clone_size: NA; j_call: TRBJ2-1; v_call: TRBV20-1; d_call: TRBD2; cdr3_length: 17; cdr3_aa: CSASGLAGGSSYNEQFF; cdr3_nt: TGCAGTGCTAGCGGACTAGCGGGGGGGAGCTCCTACAATGAGCAGTTCTTC
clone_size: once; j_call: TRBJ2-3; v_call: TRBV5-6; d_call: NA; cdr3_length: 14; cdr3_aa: CASTTPGGTDTQYF; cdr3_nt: TGTGCCAGCACGACACCCGGGGGCACAGATACGCAGTATTTT
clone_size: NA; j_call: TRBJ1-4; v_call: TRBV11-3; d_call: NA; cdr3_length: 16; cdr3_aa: CASSLSPPDSNEKLFF; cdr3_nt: TGTGCCAGCAGCCTCTCACCTCCCGACAGTAATGAAAAACTGTTTTTT
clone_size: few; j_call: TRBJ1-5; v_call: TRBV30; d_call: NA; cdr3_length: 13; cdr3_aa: CAWSDSGEQPQHF; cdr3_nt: TGTGCCTGGAGTGATTCGGGGGAGCAGCCCCAGCATTTT
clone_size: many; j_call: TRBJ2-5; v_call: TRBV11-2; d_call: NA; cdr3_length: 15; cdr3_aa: CASSAAEGSGETQYF; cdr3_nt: TGTGCCAGCAGCGCGGCCGAGGGATCCGGGGAGACCCAGTACTTC
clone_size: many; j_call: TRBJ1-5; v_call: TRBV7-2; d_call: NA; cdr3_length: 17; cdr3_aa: CASSLAVAARHDQPQHF; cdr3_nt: TGTGCCAGCAGCTTAGCCGTAGCAGCCCGCCATGATCAGCCCCAGCATTTT